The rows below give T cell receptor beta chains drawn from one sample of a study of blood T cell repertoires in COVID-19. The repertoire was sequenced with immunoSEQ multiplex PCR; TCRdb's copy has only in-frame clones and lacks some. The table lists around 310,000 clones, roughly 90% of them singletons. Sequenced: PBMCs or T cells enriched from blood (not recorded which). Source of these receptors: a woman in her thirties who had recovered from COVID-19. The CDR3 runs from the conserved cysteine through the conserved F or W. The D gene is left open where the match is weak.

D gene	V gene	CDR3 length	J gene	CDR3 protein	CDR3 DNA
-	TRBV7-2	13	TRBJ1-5	CASSLVAGQPQHF	TGTGCCAGCAGCTTAGTAGCGGGACAGCCCCAGCATTTT
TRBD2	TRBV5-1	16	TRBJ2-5	CASSSPSGSGVETQYF	TGCGCCAGCTCTTCGCCTAGCGGGAGTGGAGTGGAGACCCAGTACTTC
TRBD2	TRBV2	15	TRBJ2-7	CASSQPGLAPYEQYF	TGTGCCAGCAGCCAACCGGGACTAGCGCCATACGAGCAGTACTTC
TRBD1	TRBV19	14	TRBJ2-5	CASSMPGGVETQYF	TGTGCCAGTAGTATGCCAGGGGGCGTAGAGACCCAGTACTTC
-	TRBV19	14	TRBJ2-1	CASSIRWENNEQFF	TGTGCCAGTAGTATTAGGTGGGAGAACAATGAGCAGTTCTTC
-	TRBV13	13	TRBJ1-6	CASSSTYYDGLHF	TGTGCCAGCAGCTCCACCTACTACGATGGACTCCACTTT
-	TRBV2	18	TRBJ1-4	CASSEALTGPATNEKLFF	TGTGCCAGCAGTGAAGCGCTGACAGGACCTGCAACTAATGAAAAACTGTTTTTT
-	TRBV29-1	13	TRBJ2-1	CSVGPSAALPPFF	TGCAGCGTTGGTCCAAGCGCGGCCCTTCCCCCGTTCTTC
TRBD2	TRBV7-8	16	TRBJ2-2	CASSSGAGEGTGELFF	TGTGCCAGCAGCTCGGGCGCGGGAGAAGGCACCGGGGAGCTGTTTTTT
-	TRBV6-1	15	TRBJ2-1	CASSESGADYNEQFF	TGTGCCAGCAGTGAATCTGGAGCCGATTACAATGAGCAGTTCTTC
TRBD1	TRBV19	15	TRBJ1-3	CASRTMGDSGYAIYF	TGTGCCAGTAGAACTATGGGGGACAGCGGCTACGCCATATATTTT
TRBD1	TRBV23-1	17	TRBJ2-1	CASSPPRTGRGFNEQFF	TGCGCCAGCAGTCCTCCAAGGACAGGCAGGGGATTCAATGAGCAGTTCTTC
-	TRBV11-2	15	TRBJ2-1	CASTLRVGSYNEQFF	TGTGCCAGCACCCTGAGGGTGGGCTCCTACAATGAGCAGTTCTTC
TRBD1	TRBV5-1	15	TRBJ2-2	CASTPDRVATGELFF	TGCGCCAGCACCCCGGACAGGGTTGCCACCGGGGAGCTGTTTTTT
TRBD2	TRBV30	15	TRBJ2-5	CAWTLGLAGGETQYF	TGTGCCTGGACCCTGGGACTAGCGGGTGGTGAGACCCAGTACTTC
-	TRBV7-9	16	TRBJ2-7	CASSLPDAAINYEQYF	TGTGCCAGCAGCTTGCCTGACGCGGCCATAAACTACGAGCAGTACTTC
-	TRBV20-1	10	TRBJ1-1	CSARGPEAFF	TGCAGTGCTAGGGGGCCTGAAGCTTTCTTT
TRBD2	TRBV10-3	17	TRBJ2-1	CAISDQNSGGSYNEQFF	TGTGCCATCAGTGACCAAAATAGCGGGGGTTCCTACAATGAGCAGTTCTTC
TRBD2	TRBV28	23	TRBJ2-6	CASRLRRGFFSGSLVGGANVLTF	TGTGCCAGCCGTTTGCGTCGCGGATTTTTTAGCGGGAGTCTTGTCGGTGGGGCCAACGTCCTGACTTTC
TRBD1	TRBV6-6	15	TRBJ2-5	CASSYGQIDRGTQYF	TGTGCCAGCAGTTACGGACAGATAGACAGGGGGACCCAGTACTTC
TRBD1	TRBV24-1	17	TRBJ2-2	CATSDSRTGGYPGELFF	TGTGCCACCAGTGATTCGAGGACAGGGGGCTATCCCGGGGAGCTGTTTTTT
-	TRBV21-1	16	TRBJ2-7	CASSKGLKNKRDEQYF	TGTGCCAGCAGCAAAGGACTCAAAAACAAGAGGGACGAGCAGTACTTC
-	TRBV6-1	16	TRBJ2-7	CASSDPRTGRGYEQYF	TGTGCCAGCAGTGACCCAAGGACAGGGAGGGGGTACGAGCAGTACTTC
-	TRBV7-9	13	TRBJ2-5	CASSFRGTETQYF	TGTGCCAGCAGCTTCCGGGGTACAGAGACCCAGTACTTC
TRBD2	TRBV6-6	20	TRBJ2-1	CASSPNIFYISGSSYNEQFF	TGTGCCAGCAGTCCAAACATATTCTATATTAGCGGGAGCTCCTACAATGAGCAGTTCTTC
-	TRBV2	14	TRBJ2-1	CASSPLVFQNEQFF	TGTGCCAGCAGCCCTCTAGTATTTCAAAATGAGCAGTTCTTC
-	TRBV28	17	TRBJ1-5	CASSLRAQTVLNQPQHF	TGTGCCAGCAGTTTAAGAGCCCAGACAGTTTTGAATCAGCCCCAGCATTTT
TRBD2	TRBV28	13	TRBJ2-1	CASSPGGVNEQFF	TGTGCCAGCAGCCCCGGGGGGGTCAATGAGCAGTTCTTC